This TCR beta chain was captured in a study of blood T cell repertoires in COVID-19. Authors' analysis steps: Reference gene primer amplification in the assay estimated nucleated cell counts. Repertoires were generated with immunoSEQ multiplex PCR, while TCRdb's copy carries only in-frame clones and drops some. V and J calls and clone size are copied from that table; D and trimming were computed from the DNA. The sample contains about 37,000 clones, less than 85% of which appear only once. The J segment lost 0 bases and the V segment lost 2 bases, leaving 7 bases of the junction unmatched. This CDR3 has 17 amino acids. CDR1 and CDR2 (germline): KGHSH, LQKENI.

This chain uses TRBV18 with TRBJ2-1; 7 nucleotides match TRBD2. The sample was peripheral blood. The sequence was obtained from a woman in her 70s with acute or convalescent COVID-19. The CDR3 here is CASSPKAGLGSYNEQFF. In DNA form, the CDR3 reads TGTGCCAGCTCACCAAAAGCGGGGCTTGGCTCCTACAATGAGCAGTTCTTC.